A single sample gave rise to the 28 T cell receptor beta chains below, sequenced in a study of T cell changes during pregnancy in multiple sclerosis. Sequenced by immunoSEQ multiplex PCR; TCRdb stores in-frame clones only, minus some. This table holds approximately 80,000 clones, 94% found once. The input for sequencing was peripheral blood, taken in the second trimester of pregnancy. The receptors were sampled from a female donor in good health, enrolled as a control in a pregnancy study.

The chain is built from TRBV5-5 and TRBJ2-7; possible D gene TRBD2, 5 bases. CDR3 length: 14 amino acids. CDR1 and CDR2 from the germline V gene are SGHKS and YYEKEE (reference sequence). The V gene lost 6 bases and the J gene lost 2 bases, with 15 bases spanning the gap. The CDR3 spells CASTRGSTAYEQYF. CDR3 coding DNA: TGTGCCAGCACCCGGGGTTCCACCGCCTACGAGCAGTACTTC.

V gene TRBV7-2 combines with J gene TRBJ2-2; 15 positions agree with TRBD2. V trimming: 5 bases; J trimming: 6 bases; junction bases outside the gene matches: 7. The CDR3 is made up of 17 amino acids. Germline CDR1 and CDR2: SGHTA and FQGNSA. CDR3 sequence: CASSKPGLAGGAGELFF. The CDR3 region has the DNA TGTGCCAGCAGCAAACCGGGACTAGCGGGAGGAGCCGGGGAGCTGTTTTTT.

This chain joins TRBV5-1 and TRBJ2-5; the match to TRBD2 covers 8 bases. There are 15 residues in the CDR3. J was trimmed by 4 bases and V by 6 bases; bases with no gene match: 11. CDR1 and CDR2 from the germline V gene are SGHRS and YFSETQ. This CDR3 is CASTLPGGVAETQYF. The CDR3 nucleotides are TGCGCCAGCACCCTACCGGGGGGGGTCGCAGAGACCCAGTACTTC.

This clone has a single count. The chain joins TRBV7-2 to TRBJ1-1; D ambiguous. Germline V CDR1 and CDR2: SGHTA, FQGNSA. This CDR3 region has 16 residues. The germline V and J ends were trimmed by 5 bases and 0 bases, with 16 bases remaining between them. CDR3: CASSPTVAPLNTEAFF. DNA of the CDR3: TGTGCCAGCAGCCCTACCGTAGCGCCGTTGAACACTGAAGCTTTCTTT.

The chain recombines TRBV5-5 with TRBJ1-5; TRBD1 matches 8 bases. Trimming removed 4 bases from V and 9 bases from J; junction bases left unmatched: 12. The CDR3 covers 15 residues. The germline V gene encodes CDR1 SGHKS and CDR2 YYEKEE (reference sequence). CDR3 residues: CASSIQGGPQGPQHF. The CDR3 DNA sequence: TGTGCCAGCAGCATACAGGGGGGGCCCCAAGGGCCCCAGCATTTT.

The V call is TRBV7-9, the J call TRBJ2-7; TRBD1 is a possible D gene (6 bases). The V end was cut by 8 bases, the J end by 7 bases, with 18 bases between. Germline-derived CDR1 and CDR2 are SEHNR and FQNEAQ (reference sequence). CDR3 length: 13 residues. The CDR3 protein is CASQPDSPGEQYF. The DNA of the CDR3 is TGTGCCAGCCAACCGGACAGCCCAGGGGAGCAGTACTTC.

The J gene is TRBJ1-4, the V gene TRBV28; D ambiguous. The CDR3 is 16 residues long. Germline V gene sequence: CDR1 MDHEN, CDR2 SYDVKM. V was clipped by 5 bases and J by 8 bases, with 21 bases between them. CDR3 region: CASSHPLEGTEEKLFF. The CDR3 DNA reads TGTGCCAGCAGTCACCCCTTGGAGGGTACGGAGGAAAAACTGTTTTTT.

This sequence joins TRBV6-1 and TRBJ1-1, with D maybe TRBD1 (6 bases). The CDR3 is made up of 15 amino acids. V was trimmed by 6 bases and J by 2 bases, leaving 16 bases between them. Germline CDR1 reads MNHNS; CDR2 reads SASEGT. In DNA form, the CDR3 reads TGTGCCAGCAGGATATCGACAGGCTTTAACACTGAAGCTTTCTTT. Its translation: CASRISTGFNTEAFF.

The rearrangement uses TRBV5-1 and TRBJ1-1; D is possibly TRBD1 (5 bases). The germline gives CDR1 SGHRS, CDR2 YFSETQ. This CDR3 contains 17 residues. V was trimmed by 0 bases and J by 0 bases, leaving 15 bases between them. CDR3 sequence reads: CASSLVWGEGMNTEAFF. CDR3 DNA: TGCGCCAGCAGCTTGGTTTGGGGGGAGGGGATGAACACTGAAGCTTTCTTT.

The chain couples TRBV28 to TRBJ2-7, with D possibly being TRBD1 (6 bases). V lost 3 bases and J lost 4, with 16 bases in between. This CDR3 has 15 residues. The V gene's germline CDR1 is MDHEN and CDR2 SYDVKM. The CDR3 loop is CASSLGADSFYEQYF. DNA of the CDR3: TGTGCCAGCAGTTTGGGAGCGGACAGTTTTTACGAGCAGTACTTC.

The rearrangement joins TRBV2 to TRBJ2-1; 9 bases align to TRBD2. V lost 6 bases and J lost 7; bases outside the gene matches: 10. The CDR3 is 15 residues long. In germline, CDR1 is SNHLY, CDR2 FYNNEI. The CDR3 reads CASRRLAGAENEQFF. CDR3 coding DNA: TGTGCCAGCAGACGGTTAGCGGGAGCAGAAAATGAGCAGTTCTTC. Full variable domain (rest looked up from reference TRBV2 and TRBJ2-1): EPEVTQTPSHQVTQMGQEVILRCVPISNHLYFYWYRQILGQKVEFLVSFYNNEISEKSEIFDDQFSVERPDGSNFTLKIRSTKLEDSAMYFCASRRLAGAENEQFFGPGTRLTVL.

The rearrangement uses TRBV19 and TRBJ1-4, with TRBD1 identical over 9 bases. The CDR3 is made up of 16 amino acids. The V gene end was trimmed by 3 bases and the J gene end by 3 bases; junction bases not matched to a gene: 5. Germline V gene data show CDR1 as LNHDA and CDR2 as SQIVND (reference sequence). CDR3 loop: CASSIWTGVPNEKLFF. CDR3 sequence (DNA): TGTGCCAGTAGTATCTGGACAGGGGTACCTAATGAAAAACTGTTTTTT. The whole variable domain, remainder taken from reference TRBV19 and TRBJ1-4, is DGGITQSPKYLFRKEGQNVTLSCEQNLNHDAMYWYRQDPGQGLRLIYYSQIVNDFQKGDIAEGYSVSREKKESFPLTVTSAQKNPTAFYLCASSIWTGVPNEKLFFGSGTQLSVL.

The CDR3 here is CASQGSNEKLFF. The DNA of the CDR3 is TGTGCTTCCCAGGGATCTAATGAAAAACTGTTTTTT. This chain connects TRBV10-3 to TRBJ1-4, with D perhaps TRBD1 (5 bases). Germline loops: CDR1 ENHRY, CDR2 SYGVKD. This CDR3 spans 12 amino acids.

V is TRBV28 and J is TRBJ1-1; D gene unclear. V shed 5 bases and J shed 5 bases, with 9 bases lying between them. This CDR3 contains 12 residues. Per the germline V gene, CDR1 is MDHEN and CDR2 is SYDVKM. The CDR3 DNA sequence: TGTGCCAGCAGTCCCGACAATACTGAAGCTTTCTTT. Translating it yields CASSPDNTEAFF.

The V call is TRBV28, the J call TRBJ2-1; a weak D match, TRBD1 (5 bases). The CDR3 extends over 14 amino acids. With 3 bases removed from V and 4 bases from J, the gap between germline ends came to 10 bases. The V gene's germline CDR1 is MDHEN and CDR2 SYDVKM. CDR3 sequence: CASSFAGLYNEQFF. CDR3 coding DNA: TGTGCCAGCAGTTTCGCAGGGTTGTACAATGAGCAGTTCTTC.

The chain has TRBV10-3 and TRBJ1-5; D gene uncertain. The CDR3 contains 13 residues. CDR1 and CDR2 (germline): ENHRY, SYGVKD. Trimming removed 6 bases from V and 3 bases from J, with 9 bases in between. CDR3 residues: CAIRTEPNQPQHF. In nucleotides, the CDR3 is TGTGCCATCAGAACAGAACCCAATCAGCCCCAGCATTTT.

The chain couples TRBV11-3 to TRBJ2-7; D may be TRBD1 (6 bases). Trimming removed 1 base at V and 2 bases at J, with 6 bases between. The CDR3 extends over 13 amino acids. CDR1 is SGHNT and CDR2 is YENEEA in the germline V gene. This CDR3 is CASSLGTAYEQYF. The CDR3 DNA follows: TGTGCCAGCAGCTTAGGGACAGCCTACGAGCAGTACTTC. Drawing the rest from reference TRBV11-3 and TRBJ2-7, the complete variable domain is EAGVVQSPRYKIIEKKQPVAFWCNPISGHNTLYWYLQNLGQGPELLIRYENEEAVDDSQLPKDRFSAERLKGVDSTLKIQPAELGDSAVYLCASSLGTAYEQYFGPGTRLTVT.

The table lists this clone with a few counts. This CDR3 is CASSGTGTFATNEKLFF. The CDR3 DNA follows: TGTGCCAGCAGTGGAACCGGGACATTTGCAACTAATGAAAAACTGTTTTTT. This chain uses TRBV28 with TRBJ1-4; TRBD1 might be the D (6 bases). CDR1 is MDHEN, CDR2 SYDVKM, per germline. V lost 5 bases to trimming and J lost 0 bases, with 16 bases between them. This CDR3 is 17 amino acids long.

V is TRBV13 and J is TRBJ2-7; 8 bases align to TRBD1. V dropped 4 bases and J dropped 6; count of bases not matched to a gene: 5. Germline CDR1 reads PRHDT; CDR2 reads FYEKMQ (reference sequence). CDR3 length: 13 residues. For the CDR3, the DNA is TGTGCCAGCAGCTCGGACAGGGACTTCGAGCAGTACTTC. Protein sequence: CASSSDRDFEQYF. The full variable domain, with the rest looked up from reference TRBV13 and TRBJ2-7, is AAGVIQSPRHLIKEKRETATLKCYPIPRHDTVYWYQQGPGQDPQFLISFYEKMQSDKGSIPDRFSAQQFSDYHSELNMSSLELGDSALYFCASSSDRDFEQYFGPGTRLTVT.

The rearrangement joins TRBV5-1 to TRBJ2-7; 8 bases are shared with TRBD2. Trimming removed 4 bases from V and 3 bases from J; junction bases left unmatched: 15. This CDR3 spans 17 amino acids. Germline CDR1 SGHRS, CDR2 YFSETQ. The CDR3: CASSAPQVAGLSYEQYF. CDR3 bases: TGCGCCAGCAGCGCGCCCCAAGTAGCGGGACTGAGCTACGAGCAGTACTTC.

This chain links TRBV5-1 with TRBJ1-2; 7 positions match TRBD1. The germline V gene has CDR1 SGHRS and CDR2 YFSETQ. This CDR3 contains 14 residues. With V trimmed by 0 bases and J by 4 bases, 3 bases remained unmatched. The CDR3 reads CASSLEWDSYGYTF. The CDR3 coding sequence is TGCGCCAGCAGCTTGGAATGGGACAGCTATGGCTACACCTTC.

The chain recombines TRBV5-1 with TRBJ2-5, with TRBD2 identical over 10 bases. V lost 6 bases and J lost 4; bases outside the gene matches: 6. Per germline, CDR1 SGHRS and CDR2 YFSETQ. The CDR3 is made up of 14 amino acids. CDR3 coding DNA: TGCGCCAGCACCTCCTCTAGCGGGAGAGAGACCCAGTACTTC. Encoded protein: CASTSSSGRETQYF.

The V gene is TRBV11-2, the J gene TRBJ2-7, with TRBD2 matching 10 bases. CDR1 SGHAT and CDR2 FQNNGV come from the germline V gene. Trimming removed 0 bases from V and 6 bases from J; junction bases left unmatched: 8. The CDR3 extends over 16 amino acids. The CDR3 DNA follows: TGTGCCAGCAGCTTAGATCCAGCGGGAGGGCCAGGCGAGCAGTACTTC. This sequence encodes CASSLDPAGGPGEQYF.

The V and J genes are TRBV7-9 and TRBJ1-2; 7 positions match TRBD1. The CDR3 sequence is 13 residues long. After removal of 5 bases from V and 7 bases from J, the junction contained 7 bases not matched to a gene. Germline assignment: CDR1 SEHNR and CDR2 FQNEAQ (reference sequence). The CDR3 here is CASSAPDRVGYTF. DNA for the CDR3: TGTGCCAGCAGCGCACCAGACAGGGTTGGCTACACCTTC.

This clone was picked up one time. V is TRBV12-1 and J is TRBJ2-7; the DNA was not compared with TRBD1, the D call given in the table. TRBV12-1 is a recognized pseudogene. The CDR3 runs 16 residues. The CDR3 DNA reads TGTGCCAGCAGCTTTGCTCCGGGACAGGCTACCTACGAGCAGTACTTC. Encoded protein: CASSFAPGQATYEQYF.

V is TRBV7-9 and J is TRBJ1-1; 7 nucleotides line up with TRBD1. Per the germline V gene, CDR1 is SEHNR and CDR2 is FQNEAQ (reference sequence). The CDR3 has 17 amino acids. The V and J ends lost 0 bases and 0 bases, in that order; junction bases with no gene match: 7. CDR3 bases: TGTGCCAGCAGCTTAGCATACTCGGGACAGTTGAACACTGAAGCTTTCTTT. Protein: CASSLAYSGQLNTEAFF.

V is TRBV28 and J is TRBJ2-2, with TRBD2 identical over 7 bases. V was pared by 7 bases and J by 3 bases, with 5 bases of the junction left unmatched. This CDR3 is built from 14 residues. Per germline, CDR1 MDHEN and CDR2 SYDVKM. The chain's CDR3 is CASIRTSHTGELFF. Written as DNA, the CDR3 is TGTGCCAGCATCCGGACTAGTCACACCGGGGAGCTGTTTTTT.

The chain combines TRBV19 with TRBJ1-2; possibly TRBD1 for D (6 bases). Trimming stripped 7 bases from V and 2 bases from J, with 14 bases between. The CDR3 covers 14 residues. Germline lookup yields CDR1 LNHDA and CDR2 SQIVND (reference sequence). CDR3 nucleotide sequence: TGTGCCAGTAACCTCGGACAGCCGAACTATGGCTACACCTTC. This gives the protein CASNLGQPNYGYTF.